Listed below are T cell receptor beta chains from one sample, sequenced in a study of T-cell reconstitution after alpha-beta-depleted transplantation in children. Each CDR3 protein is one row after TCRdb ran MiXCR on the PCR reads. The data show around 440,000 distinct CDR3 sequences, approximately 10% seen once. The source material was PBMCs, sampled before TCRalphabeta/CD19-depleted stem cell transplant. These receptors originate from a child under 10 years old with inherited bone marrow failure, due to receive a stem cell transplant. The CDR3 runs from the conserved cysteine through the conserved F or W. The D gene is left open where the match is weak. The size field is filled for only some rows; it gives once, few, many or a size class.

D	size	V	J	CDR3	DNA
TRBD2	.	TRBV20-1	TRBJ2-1	CSASGAGGWGGREQFF	TGCAGTGCTAGTGGCGCGGGAGGGTGGGGAGGGCGTGAGCAGTTCTTC
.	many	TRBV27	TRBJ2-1	CASSSGVFSYNEQFF	TGTGCCAGCAGTTCGGGGGTATTCTCCTACAATGAGCAGTTCTTC
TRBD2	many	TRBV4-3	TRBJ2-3	CASSQAWSVAGATDTQYF	TGCGCCAGCAGCCAAGCTTGGTCGGTAGCGGGAGCAACAGATACGCAGTATTTT
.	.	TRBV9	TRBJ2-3	CASSVVPYTDTQYF	TGTGCCAGCAGCGTAGTTCCGTACACAGATACGCAGTATTTT
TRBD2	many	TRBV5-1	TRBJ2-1	CASSLVSGSGNNEQFF	TGCGCCAGCAGCTTGGTTAGCGGGAGCGGGAACAATGAGCAGTTCTTC
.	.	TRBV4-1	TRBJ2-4	CASSVIRGDIQYF	TGCGCCAGCAGCGTCATCAGGGGGGACATTCAGTACTTC
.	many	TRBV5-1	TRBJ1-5	CASFAVRQPQHF	TGCGCCAGCTTCGCGGTTAGGCAGCCCCAGCATTTT
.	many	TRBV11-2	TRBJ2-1	CASSLQTARSYNEQFF	TGTGCCAGCAGCCTCCAGACTGCCCGCTCCTACAATGAGCAGTTCTTC
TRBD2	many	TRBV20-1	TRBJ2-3	CSAKGLAGPTDTQYF	TGCAGTGCCAAAGGACTAGCGGGTCCCACAGATACGCAGTATTTT
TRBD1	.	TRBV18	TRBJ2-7	CASSPWTGENGEQYF	TGTGCCAGCTCACCCTGGACAGGGGAAAATGGCGAGCAGTACTTC